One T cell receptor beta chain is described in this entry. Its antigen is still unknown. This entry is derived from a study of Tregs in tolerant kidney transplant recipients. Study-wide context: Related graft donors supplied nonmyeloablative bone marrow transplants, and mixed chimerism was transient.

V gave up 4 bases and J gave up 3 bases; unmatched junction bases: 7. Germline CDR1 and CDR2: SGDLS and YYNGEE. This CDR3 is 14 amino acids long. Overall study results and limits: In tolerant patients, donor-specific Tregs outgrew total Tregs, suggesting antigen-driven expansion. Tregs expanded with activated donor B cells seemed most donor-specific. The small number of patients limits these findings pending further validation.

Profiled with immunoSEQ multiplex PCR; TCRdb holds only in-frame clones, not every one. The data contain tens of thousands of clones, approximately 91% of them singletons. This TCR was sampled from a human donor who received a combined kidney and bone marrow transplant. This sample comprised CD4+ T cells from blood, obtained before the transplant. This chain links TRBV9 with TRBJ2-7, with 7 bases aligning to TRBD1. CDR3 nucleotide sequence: TGTGCCAGCAGCCCCAGACAGGGAATCTACGAGCAGTACTTC. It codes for CASSPRQGIYEQYF.